This TCR beta chain was captured by sequencing in a study of identical twins. General study results and limits: A lower insertion count was a feature of abundant cord blood beta clonotypes, with no such feature in memory repertoires.

Through template switching, a universal primer site was introduced, and the cDNA contained unique molecular identifiers. TCRdb processed the 5' RACE reads anew with MiXCR; each CDR3 protein has one entry. The table has hundreds of thousands of distinct CDR3 sequences, around 6% seen once; the top ten hold 1.5% to 2%. The CDR3 contains 18 residues. Losses at the gene ends were 1 base for V and 2 bases for J; bases not matched to a gene: 6. A note on this clonotype: Antigen: not known.

The receptor was isolated from a man younger than 35 in good health. The chain joins TRBV12-3 or TRBV12-4 to TRBJ2-1; 12 positions agree with TRBD2. Sequenced: naive T cells sorted from blood. CDR3 DNA sequence: TGTGCCAGCAGTTTAGGGCTAGCGGGAGGGAACCCCTACAATGAGCAGTTCTTC. Protein: CASSLGLAGGNPYNEQFF.